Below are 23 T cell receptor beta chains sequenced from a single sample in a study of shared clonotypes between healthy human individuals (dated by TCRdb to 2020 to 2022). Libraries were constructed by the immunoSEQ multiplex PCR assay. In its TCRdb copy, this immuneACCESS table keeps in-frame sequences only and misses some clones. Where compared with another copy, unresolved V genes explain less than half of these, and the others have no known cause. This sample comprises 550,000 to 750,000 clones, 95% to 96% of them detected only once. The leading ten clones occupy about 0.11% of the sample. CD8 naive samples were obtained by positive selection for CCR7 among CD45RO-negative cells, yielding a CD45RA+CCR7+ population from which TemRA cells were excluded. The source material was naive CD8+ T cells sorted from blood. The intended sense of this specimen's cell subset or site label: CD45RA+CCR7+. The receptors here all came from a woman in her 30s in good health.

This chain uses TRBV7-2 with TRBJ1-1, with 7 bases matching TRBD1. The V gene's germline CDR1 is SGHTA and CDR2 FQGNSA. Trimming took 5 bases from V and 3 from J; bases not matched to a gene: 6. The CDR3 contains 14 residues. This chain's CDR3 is CASSPGGGHTEAFF. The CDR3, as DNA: TGTGCCAGCAGCCCAGGGGGGGGGCACACTGAAGCTTTCTTT.

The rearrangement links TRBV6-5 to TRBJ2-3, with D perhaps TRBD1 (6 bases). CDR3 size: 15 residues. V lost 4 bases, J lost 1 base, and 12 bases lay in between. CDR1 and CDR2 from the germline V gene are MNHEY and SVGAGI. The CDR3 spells CASSLASGGTDTQYF. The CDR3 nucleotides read TGTGCCAGCAGTTTAGCCTCAGGGGGCACAGATACGCAGTATTTT.

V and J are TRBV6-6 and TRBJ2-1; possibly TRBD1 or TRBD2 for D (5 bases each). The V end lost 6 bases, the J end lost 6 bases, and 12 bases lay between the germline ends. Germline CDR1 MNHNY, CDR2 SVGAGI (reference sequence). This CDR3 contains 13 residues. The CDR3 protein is CASSPDGGNEQFF. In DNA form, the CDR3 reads TGTGCCAGCAGCCCGGATGGGGGCAATGAGCAGTTCTTC.

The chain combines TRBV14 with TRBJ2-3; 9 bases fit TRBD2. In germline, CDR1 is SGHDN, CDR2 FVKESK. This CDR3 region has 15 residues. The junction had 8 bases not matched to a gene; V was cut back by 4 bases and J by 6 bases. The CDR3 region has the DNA TGTGCCAGCAGCCCATTAGCGGGAGTGGGCGATACGCAGTATTTT. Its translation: CASSPLAGVGDTQYF.

In DNA, the CDR3 is TGTGCCAGCCGGGGACTAGCGGACACCGGGGAGCTGTTTTTT. Encoded protein: CASRGLADTGELFF. The chain links TRBV2 to TRBJ2-2; 11 nucleotides align to TRBD2. The CDR3 has 14 residues. CDR1 and CDR2 (germline): SNHLY, FYNNEI. V lost 8 bases, J lost 3 bases, and 2 bases stayed unmatched.

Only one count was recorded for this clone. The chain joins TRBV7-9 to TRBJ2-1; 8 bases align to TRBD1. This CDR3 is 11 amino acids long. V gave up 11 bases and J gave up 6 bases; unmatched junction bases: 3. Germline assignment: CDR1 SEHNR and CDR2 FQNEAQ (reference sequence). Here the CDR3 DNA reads TGTGCCGGACAGGGAACCAATGAGCAGTTCTTC. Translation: CAGQGTNEQFF.

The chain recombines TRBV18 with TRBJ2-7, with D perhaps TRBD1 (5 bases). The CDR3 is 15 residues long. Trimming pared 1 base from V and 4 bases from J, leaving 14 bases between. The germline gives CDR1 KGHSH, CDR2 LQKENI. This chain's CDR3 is CASSPRGREVYEQYF. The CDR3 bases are TGTGCCAGCTCACCACGGGGCAGGGAAGTATACGAGCAGTACTTC.

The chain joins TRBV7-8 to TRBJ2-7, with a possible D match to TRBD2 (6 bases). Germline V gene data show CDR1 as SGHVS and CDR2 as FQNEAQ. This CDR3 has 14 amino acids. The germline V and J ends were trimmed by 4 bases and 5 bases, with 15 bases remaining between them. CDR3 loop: CASSSPPWGDEQYF. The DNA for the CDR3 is TGTGCCAGCAGCTCCCCACCTTGGGGGGACGAGCAGTACTTC.

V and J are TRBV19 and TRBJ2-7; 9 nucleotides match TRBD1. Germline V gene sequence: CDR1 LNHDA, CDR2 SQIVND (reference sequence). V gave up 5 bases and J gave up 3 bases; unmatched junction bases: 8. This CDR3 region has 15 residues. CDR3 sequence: CASSVGQGIVYEQYF. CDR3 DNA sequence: TGTGCCAGTAGTGTGGGACAGGGCATAGTCTACGAGCAGTACTTC.

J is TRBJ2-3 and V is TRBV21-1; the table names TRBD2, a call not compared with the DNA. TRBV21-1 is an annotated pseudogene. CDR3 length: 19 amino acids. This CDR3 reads CASSNAPGLAGPSTDTQYF. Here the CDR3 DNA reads TGTGCCAGCAGCAACGCTCCGGGACTAGCGGGACCTAGCACAGATACGCAGTATTTT.

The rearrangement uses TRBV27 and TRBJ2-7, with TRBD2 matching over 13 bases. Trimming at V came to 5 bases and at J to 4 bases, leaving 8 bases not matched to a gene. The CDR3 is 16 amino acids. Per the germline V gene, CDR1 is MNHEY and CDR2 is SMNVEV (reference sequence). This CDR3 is CASSLGTSGIFYEQYF. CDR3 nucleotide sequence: TGTGCCAGCAGTCTTGGGACTAGCGGGATTTTTTACGAGCAGTACTTC.

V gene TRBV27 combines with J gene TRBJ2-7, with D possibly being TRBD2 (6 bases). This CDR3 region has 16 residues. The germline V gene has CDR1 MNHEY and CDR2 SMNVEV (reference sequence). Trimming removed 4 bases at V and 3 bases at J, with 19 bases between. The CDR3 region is CASSSLIGGAGYEQYF. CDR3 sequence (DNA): TGTGCCAGCAGTTCCCTTATCGGGGGAGCGGGCTACGAGCAGTACTTC.

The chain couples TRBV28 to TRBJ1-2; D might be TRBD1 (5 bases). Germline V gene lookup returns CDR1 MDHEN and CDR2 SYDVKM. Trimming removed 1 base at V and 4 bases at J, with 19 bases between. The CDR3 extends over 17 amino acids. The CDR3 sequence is CASSLLSWEGALYGYTF. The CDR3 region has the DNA TGTGCCAGCAGTTTATTGAGCTGGGAAGGGGCCCTCTATGGCTACACCTTC.

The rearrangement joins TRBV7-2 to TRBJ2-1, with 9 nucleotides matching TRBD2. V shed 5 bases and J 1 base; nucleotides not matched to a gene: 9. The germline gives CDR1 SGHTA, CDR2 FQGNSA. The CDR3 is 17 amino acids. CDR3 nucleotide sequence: TGTGCCAGCAGCACCACTTCTAGCGGGATGTCCTACAATGAGCAGTTCTTC. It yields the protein CASSTTSSGMSYNEQFF.

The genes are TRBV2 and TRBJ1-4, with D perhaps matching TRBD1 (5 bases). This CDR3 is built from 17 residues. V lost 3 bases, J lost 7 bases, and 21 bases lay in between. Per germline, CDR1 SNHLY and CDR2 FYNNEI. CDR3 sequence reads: CASSDGQLLDGGEKLFF. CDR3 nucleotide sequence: TGTGCCAGCAGTGATGGTCAGCTTCTGGACGGGGGTGAAAAACTGTTTTTT.

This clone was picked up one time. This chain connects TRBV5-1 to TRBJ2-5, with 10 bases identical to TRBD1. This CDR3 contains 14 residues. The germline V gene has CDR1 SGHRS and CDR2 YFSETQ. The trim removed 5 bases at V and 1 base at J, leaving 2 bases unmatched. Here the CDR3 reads CASSRQGAQETQYF. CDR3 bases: TGCGCCAGCAGTCGACAGGGGGCCCAAGAGACCCAGTACTTC.

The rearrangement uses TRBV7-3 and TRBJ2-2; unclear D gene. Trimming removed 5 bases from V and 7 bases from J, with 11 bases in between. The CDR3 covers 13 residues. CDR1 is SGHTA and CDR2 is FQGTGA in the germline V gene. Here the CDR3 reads CASSPYLGGELFF. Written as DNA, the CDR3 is TGTGCCAGCAGCCCCTACTTAGGCGGGGAGCTGTTTTTT.

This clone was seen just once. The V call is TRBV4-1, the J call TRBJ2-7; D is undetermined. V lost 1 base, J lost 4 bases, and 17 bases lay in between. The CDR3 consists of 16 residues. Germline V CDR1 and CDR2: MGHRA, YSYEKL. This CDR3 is CASSQAPATSTYEQYF. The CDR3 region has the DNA TGCGCCAGCAGCCAAGCGCCAGCCACGAGTACATACGAGCAGTACTTC.

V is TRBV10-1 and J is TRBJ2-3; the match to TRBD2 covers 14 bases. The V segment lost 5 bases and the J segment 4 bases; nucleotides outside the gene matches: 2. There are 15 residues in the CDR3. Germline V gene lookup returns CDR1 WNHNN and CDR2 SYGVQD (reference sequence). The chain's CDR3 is CASSWTSGRPDTQYF. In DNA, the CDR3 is TGCGCCAGCAGTTGGACTAGCGGGAGGCCAGATACGCAGTATTTT.

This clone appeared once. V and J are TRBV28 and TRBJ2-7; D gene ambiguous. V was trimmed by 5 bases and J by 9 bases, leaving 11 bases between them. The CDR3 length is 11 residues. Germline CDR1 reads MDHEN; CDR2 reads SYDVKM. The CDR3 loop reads CASSTPTGQYF. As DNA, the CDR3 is TGTGCCAGCAGTACCCCCACGGGGCAGTACTTC.

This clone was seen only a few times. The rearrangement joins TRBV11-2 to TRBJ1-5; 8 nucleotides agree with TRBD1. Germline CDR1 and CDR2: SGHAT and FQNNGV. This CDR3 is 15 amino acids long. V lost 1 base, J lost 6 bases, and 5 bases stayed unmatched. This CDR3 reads CASSLGRGRIQPQHF. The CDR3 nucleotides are TGTGCCAGCAGCTTAGGCAGGGGGCGGATTCAGCCCCAGCATTTT. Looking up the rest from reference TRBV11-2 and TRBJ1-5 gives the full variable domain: EAGVAQSPRYKIIEKRQSVAFWCNPISGHATLYWYQQILGQGPKLLIQFQNNGVVDDSQLPKDRFSAERLKGVDSTLKIQPAKLEDSAVYLCASSLGRGRIQPQHFGDGTRLSIL.

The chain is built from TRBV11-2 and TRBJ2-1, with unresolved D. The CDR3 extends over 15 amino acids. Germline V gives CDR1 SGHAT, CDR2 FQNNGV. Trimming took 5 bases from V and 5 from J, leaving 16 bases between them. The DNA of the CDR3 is TGTGCCAGCAGCCCGACCACGGATCGTAACAATGAGCAGTTCTTC. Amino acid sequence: CASSPTTDRNNEQFF. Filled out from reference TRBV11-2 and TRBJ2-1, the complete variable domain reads EAGVAQSPRYKIIEKRQSVAFWCNPISGHATLYWYQQILGQGPKLLIQFQNNGVVDDSQLPKDRFSAERLKGVDSTLKIQPAKLEDSAVYLCASSPTTDRNNEQFFGPGTRLTVL.

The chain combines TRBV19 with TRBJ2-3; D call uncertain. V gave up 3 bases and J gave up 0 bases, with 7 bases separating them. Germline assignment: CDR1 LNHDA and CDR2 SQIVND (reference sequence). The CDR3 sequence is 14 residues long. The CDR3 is CASSISLSTDTQYF. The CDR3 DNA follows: TGTGCCAGTAGTATTTCACTTAGCACAGATACGCAGTATTTT.